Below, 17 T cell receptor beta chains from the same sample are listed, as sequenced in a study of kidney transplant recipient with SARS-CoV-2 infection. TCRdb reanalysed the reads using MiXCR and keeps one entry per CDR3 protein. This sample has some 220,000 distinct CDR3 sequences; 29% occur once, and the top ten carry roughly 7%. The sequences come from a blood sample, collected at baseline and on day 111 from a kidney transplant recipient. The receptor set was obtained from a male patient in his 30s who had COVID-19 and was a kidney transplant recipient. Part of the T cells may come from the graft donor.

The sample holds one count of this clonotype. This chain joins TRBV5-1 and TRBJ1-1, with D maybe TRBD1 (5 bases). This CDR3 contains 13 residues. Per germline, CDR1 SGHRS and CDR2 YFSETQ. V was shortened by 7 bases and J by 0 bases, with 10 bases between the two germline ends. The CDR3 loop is CASGGQVNTEAFF. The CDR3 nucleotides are TGCGCCAGCGGAGGACAAGTGAACACTGAAGCTTTCTTT.

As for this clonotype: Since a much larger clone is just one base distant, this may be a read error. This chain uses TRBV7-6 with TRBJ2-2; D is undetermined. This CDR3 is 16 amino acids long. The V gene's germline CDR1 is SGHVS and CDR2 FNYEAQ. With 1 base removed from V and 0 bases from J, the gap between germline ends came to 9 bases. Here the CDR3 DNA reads TGTGCCAGCAGCTTAGGGGGATGGGCGAACACCGGGGAGCTGTTTTTT. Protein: CASSLGGWANTGELFF.

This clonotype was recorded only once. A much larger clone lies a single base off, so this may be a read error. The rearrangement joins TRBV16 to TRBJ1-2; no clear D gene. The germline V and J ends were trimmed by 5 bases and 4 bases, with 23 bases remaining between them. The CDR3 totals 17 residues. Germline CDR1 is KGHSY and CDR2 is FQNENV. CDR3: CASSGTRVARKTYGYTF. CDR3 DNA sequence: TGTGCCAGCAGCGGAACGCGGGTCGCTAGAAAGACCTATGGCTACACCTTC.

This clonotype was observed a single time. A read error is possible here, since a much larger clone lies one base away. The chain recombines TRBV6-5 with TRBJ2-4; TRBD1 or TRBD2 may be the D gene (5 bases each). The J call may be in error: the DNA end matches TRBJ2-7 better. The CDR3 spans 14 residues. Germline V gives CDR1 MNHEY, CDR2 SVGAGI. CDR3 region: CASRGPGVAYEQYF. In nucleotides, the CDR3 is TGTGCCAGCAGGGGACCCGGGGTAGCCTACGAGCAGTACTTC.

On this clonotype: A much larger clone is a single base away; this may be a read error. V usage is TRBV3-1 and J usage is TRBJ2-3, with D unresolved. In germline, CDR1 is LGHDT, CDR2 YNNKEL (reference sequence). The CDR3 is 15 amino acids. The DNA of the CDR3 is TGTGCCGGCAGCCAAGATTCGGCAGTGATCGATACGCAGTATTTT. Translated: CAGSQDSAVIDTQYF.

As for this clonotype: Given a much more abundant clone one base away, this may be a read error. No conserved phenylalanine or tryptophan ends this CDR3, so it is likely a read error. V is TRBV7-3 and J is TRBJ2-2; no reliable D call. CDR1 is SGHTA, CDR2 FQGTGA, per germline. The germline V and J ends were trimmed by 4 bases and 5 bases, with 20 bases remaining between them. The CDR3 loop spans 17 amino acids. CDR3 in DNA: TGTGCCAGCAGCTCCTCATGGACCGGGCACGGTACCGGGGAGCTGTTTTCT. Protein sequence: CASSSSWTGHGTGELFS.

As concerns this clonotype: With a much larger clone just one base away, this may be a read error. CDR3 loop: CAGSGNLGGGNF. CDR3 bases: TGTGCCGGCAGTGGTAATTTAGGGGGCGGAAACTTC. This chain links TRBV6-1 with TRBJ1-2; the match to TRBD1 covers 7 bases. CDR1 MNHNS and CDR2 SASEGT come from the germline V gene. The CDR3 length is 12 residues.

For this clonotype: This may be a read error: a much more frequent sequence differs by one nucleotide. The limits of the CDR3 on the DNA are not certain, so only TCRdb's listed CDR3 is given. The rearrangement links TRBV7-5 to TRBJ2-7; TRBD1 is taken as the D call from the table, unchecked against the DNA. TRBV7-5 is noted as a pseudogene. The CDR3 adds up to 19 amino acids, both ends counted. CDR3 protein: CISVPEQGGEVGKTYDYTF.

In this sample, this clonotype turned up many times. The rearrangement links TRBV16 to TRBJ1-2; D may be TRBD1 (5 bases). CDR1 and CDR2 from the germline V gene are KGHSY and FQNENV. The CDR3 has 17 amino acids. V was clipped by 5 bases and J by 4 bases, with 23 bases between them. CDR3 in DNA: TGTGCCAGCAGCATAGAAGGGGTCGTTAGAAAGACCTATGGCTACACCTTC. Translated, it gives CASSIEGVVRKTYGYTF. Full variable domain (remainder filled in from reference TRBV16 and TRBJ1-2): GEEVAQTPKHLVRGEGQKAKLYCAPIKGHSYVFWYQQVLKNEFKFLISFQNENVFDETGMPKERFSAKCLPNSPCSLEIQATKLEDSAVYFCASSIEGVVRKTYGYTFGSGTRLTVV.

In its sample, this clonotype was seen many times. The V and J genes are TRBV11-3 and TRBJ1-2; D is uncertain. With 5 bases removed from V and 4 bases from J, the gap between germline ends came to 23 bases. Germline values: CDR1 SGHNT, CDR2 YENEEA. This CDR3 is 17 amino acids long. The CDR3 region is CASSILIDLGKTYGYTF. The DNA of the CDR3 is TGTGCCAGCAGCATCCTGATCGATCTCGGAAAGACCTATGGCTACACCTTC.

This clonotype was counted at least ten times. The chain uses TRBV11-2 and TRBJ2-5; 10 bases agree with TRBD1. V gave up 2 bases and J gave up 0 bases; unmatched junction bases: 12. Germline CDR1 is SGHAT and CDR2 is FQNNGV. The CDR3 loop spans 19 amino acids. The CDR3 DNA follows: TGTGCCAGCAGCTTAACTCCGGGACAGGGGCTTGGGGACCAAGAGACCCAGTACTTC. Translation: CASSLTPGQGLGDQETQYF.

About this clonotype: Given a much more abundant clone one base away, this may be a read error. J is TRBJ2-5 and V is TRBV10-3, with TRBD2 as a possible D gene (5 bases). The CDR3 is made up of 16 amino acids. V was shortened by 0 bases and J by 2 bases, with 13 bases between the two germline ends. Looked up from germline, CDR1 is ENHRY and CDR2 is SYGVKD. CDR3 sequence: CAISESGSGPQETQYF. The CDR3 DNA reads TGTGCCATCAGTGAGTCGGGAAGCGGCCCGCAAGAGACCCAGTACTTC.

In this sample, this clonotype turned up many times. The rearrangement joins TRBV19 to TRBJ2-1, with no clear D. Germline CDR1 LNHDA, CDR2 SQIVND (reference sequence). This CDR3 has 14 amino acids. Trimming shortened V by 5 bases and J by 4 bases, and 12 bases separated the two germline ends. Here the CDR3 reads CASSGPGGYNEQFF. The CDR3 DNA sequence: TGTGCCAGTAGTGGGCCGGGTGGATACAATGAGCAGTTCTTC.

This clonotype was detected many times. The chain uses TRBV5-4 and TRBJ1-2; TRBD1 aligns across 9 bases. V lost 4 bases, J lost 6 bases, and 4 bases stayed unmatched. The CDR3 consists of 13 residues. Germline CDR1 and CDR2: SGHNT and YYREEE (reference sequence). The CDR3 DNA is TGTGCCAGCAGCCTTAGGACAGGGGATGGCTACACCTTC. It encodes CASSLRTGDGYTF.

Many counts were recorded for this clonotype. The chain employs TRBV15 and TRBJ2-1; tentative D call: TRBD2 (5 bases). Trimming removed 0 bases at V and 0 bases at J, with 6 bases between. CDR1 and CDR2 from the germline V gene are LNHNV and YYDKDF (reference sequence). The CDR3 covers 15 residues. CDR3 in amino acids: CATSRDTSSYNEQFF. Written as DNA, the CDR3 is TGTGCCACCAGCAGAGATACTAGCTCCTACAATGAGCAGTTCTTC.

As DNA, the CDR3 is TGTGCCAGCGGCCTACAGCCGGGGGGTCCGGGCTCCTACAATGAGCAGTTCTTC. This encodes CASGLQPGGPGSYNEQFF. The chain employs TRBV11-3 and TRBJ2-1, with 7 positions matching TRBD2. After removal of 8 bases from V and 0 bases from J, the junction contained 16 bases not matched to a gene. The CDR3 loop spans 18 amino acids. CDR1 is SGHNT, CDR2 YENEEA, per germline.

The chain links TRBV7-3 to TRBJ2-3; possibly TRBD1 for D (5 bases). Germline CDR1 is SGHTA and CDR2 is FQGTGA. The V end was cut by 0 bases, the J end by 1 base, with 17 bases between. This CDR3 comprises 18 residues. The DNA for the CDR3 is TGTGCCAGCAGCTTAACGTCGGGCAGGGAAGAGGGCACAGATACGCAGTATTTT. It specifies CASSLTSGREEGTDTQYF.